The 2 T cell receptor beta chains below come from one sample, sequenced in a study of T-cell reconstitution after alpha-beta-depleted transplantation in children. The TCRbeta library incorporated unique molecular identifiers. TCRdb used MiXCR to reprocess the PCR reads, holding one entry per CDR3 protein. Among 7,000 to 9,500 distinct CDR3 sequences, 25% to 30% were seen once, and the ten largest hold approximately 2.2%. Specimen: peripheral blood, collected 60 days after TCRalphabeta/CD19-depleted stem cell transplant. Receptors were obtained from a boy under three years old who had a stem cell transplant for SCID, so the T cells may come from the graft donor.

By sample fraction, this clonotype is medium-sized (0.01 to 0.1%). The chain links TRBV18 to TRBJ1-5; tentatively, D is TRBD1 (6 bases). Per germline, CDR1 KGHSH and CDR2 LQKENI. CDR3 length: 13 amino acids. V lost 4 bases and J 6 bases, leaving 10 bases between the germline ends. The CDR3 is CASSRGARQPQHF. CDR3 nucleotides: TGTGCCAGCTCACGGGGGGCCCGTCAGCCCCAGCATTTT.

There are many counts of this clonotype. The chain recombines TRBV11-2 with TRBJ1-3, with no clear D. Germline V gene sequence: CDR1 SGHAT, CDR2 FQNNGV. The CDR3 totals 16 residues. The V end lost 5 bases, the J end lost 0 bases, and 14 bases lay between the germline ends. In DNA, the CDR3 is TGTGCCAGCAGCCGTATAGCCGCGCGCTCTGGAAACACCATATATTTT. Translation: CASSRIAARSGNTIYF.